These 32 T cell receptor beta chains were all obtained from the same sample, sequenced in a study of blood T cell repertoires in COVID-19. Sequenced by immunoSEQ multiplex PCR; TCRdb stores in-frame clones only, minus some. Of about 56,000 clones detected, roughly 87% appear once; the ten largest clones hold around 3.5%. Input material: peripheral blood. These receptors were obtained from a man aged 45-60 years with active COVID-19.

In DNA form, the CDR3 reads TGTGCCAGTAGTACCTCAACAGTGGGCAATCAGCCCCAGCATTTT. It translates to CASSTSTVGNQPQHF. V gene TRBV19 combines with J gene TRBJ1-5; D is unresolved. Germline V gives CDR1 LNHDA, CDR2 SQIVND (reference sequence). The CDR3 is 15 residues long. With 4 bases removed from V and 2 bases from J, the gap between germline ends came to 12 bases. The full variable domain, rest sourced from reference TRBV19 and TRBJ1-5, is DGGITQSPKYLFRKEGQNVTLSCEQNLNHDAMYWYRQDPGQGLRLIYYSQIVNDFQKGDIAEGYSVSREKKESFPLTVTSAQKNPTAFYLCASSTSTVGNQPQHFGDGTRLSIL.

This clone is a singleton in its sample. V and J are TRBV13 and TRBJ2-7, with a possible D match to TRBD1 (6 bases). The CDR3 sequence is 13 residues long. V lost 4 bases and J 1 base, leaving 8 bases between the germline ends. The germline gives CDR1 PRHDT, CDR2 FYEKMQ (reference sequence). The CDR3 sequence is CASSSDRSYEQYF. The CDR3 DNA reads TGTGCCAGCAGCTCCGACAGGTCCTACGAGCAGTACTTC. Based on the CDR3 plus reference TRBV13 and TRBJ2-7, the full variable domain is AAGVIQSPRHLIKEKRETATLKCYPIPRHDTVYWYQQGPGQDPQFLISFYEKMQSDKGSIPDRFSAQQFSDYHSELNMSSLELGDSALYFCASSSDRSYEQYFGPGTRLTVT.

The chain has TRBV6-6 and TRBJ2-7; possibly TRBD1 for D (6 bases). The CDR3 runs 14 residues. Germline-derived CDR1 and CDR2 are MNHNY and SVGAGI (reference sequence). V gave up 7 bases and J gave up 6 bases, with 19 bases separating them. CDR3 in amino acids: CASTGDRSWGEQYF. DNA for the CDR3: TGTGCCAGCACCGGAGACAGGTCTTGGGGCGAGCAGTACTTC.

This chain connects TRBV6-6 to TRBJ1-6; 9 bases map to TRBD1. Trimming cost V 0 bases and J 6 bases; bases outside gene matches: 3. CDR1 is MNHNY, CDR2 SVGAGI, per germline (reference sequence). The CDR3 length is 16 residues. Written as DNA, the CDR3 is TGTGCCAGCAGTTACTCTATGGGACAGGGTAATTCACCCCTCCACTTT. Translation gives CASSYSMGQGNSPLHF.

J is TRBJ2-1 and V is TRBV3-1 (or the pseudogene TRBV3-2), with TRBD2 matching over 9 bases. V lost 4 bases and J lost 13; bases outside the gene matches: 5. In germline, CDR1 is LGHDT, CDR2 YNNKEL (reference sequence). This CDR3 spans 12 amino acids. This CDR3 reads CASSPPGLAQFF. In DNA, the CDR3 is TGTGCCAGCAGCCCCCCGGGACTAGCACAGTTCTTC.

The chain employs TRBV5-1 and TRBJ2-3; tentatively, D is TRBD2 (5 bases). V was shortened by 4 bases and J by 6 bases, with 12 bases between the two germline ends. CDR3 length: 13 amino acids. CDR1 and CDR2 from the germline V gene are SGHRS and YFSETQ. Written as DNA, the CDR3 is TGCGCCAGCAGCCGGAATCGCGGGGATACGCAGTATTTT. Translation gives CASSRNRGDTQYF.

The rearrangement links TRBV7-9 to TRBJ1-1; D unresolved. With 5 bases removed from V and 6 bases from J, the gap between germline ends came to 10 bases. The CDR3 spans 12 residues. Germline values: CDR1 SEHNR, CDR2 FQNEAQ (reference sequence). The CDR3 DNA follows: TGTGCCAGCAGCCGGATGGAGGCTGAAGCTTTCTTT. Protein: CASSRMEAEAFF.

The gene calls are TRBV7-8 and TRBJ2-2, with D perhaps TRBD1 (6 bases). Germline V gene sequence: CDR1 SGHVS, CDR2 FQNEAQ. The germline V and J ends were trimmed by 8 bases and 1 base, with 8 bases remaining between them. CDR3 length: 13 amino acids. The CDR3 DNA sequence: TGTGCCAGCGGGGGCCTGAACACCGGGGAGCTGTTTTTT. Translated, it gives CASGGLNTGELFF.

This chain links TRBV5-5 with TRBJ1-4; a possible D gene is TRBD1 (6 bases). Germline lookup yields CDR1 SGHKS and CDR2 YYEKEE (reference sequence). V lost 4 bases and J 0 bases, leaving 13 bases between the germline ends. The CDR3 extends over 16 amino acids. The CDR3 DNA follows: TGTGCCAGCAGCATAGGACAGTATGCAACTAATGAAAAACTGTTTTTT. Translating gives CASSIGQYATNEKLFF.

The genes are TRBV4-1 and TRBJ2-5; 10 positions match TRBD1. Germline CDR1 and CDR2: MGHRA and YSYEKL. The CDR3 runs to 15 residues. V shed 2 bases and J 5 bases; nucleotides not matched to a gene: 5. CDR3 coding DNA: TGCGCCAGCAGCCAATTAGGACAGGGGGATGAGACCCAGTACTTC. Its protein product is CASSQLGQGDETQYF.

The V and J genes are TRBV5-4 and TRBJ1-4; D ambiguous. The CDR3 spans 15 residues. Germline CDR1 and CDR2: SGHNT and YYREEE (reference sequence). With 1 base removed from V and 6 bases from J, the gap between germline ends came to 13 bases. CDR3 sequence reads: CASSLSAGSDEKLFF. Here the CDR3 DNA reads TGTGCCAGCAGCTTGAGTGCGGGCAGCGATGAAAAACTGTTTTTT.

This chain connects TRBV7-2 to TRBJ1-2, with D possibly matching TRBD1 (5 bases). Trimming left V 7 bases short and J 1 base short, with 10 bases between. From germline, CDR1 is SGHTA and CDR2 FQGNSA. This CDR3 region has 13 residues. This CDR3 is CASTRGSNYGYTF. Written as DNA, the CDR3 is TGTGCCAGCACCCGGGGGAGTAACTATGGCTACACCTTC. Drawing the rest from reference TRBV7-2 and TRBJ1-2, the complete variable domain is GAGVSQSPSNKVTEKGKDVELRCDPISGHTALYWYRQSLGQGLEFLIYFQGNSAPDKSGLPSDRFSAERTGGSVSTLTIQRTQQEDSAVYLCASTRGSNYGYTFGSGTRLTVV.

This chain joins TRBV6-5 and TRBJ1-3; D not certain. The CDR3 has 14 residues. CDR1 and CDR2 from the germline V gene are MNHEY and SVGAGI. With 0 bases removed from V and 8 bases from J, the gap between germline ends came to 11 bases. Here the CDR3 DNA reads TGTGCCAGCAGTTACTCGATGAGCACGGACACCATATATTTT. Translating gives CASSYSMSTDTIYF.

The genes are TRBV5-1 and TRBJ2-5, with D tentatively TRBD2 (5 bases). CDR1 is SGHRS, CDR2 YFSETQ, per germline. The CDR3 is made up of 13 amino acids. Trimming took 5 bases from V and 1 from J, leaving 9 bases between them. This CDR3 reads CASSSGVQETQYF. In DNA, the CDR3 is TGCGCCAGCAGTTCCGGGGTCCAAGAGACCCAGTACTTC.

The chain links TRBV5-5 to TRBJ1-5; TRBD1 aligns across 12 bases. The CDR3 length is 16 residues. CDR1 and CDR2 (germline): SGHKS, YYEKEE (reference sequence). V was clipped by 4 bases and J by 3 bases; unmatched bases: 5. This chain's CDR3 is CASSPTGQGANQPQHF. The CDR3 coding sequence is TGTGCCAGCAGCCCCACGGGACAGGGGGCCAATCAGCCCCAGCATTTT.

The rearrangement links TRBV19 to TRBJ1-5; no reliable D call. The CDR3 is made up of 15 amino acids. Germline V gene lookup returns CDR1 LNHDA and CDR2 SQIVND (reference sequence). V was pared by 3 bases and J by 0 bases, with 9 bases between. CDR3: CASSIGQVSNQPQHF. CDR3 bases: TGTGCCAGTAGTATTGGGCAGGTTAGCAATCAGCCCCAGCATTTT. Variable domain in full (rest from reference TRBV19 and TRBJ1-5): DGGITQSPKYLFRKEGQNVTLSCEQNLNHDAMYWYRQDPGQGLRLIYYSQIVNDFQKGDIAEGYSVSREKKESFPLTVTSAQKNPTAFYLCASSIGQVSNQPQHFGDGTRLSIL.

This chain links TRBV4-1 with TRBJ2-7, with a weak D call TRBD2 (5 bases). The CDR3 contains 16 residues. CDR1 is MGHRA and CDR2 is YSYEKL in the germline V gene. Trimming took off 0 bases at V and 1 base at J, with 13 bases between the two ends. CDR3 DNA: TGCGCCAGCAGCCAAGACCCTCCGCCGGGGTCCTACGAGCAGTACTTC. Translation gives CASSQDPPPGSYEQYF.

The chain carries TRBV5-1 and TRBJ1-3; D not resolved. Trimming stripped 4 bases from V and 0 bases from J, with 8 bases between. The CDR3 has 14 amino acids. Germline V CDR1 and CDR2: SGHRS, YFSETQ. This CDR3 reads CASSPTSSGNTIYF. CDR3 in DNA: TGCGCCAGCAGCCCGACATCCTCTGGAAACACCATATATTTT.

V is TRBV11-3 and J is TRBJ2-5; 8 bases fit TRBD2. Germline V CDR1 and CDR2: SGHNT, YENEEA. This CDR3 comprises 15 residues. J gave up 4 bases and V 1 base, and 5 bases lay outside the gene matches. CDR3 protein: CASSLALAGGETQYF. The DNA of the CDR3 is TGTGCCAGCAGCTTAGCCCTGGCGGGAGGAGAGACCCAGTACTTC.

This chain links TRBV10-3 with TRBJ2-3; 8 bases match TRBD2. Losses at the gene ends were 8 bases for V and 2 bases for J; bases not matched to a gene: 12. Germline V gene lookup returns CDR1 ENHRY and CDR2 SYGVKD. The CDR3 extends over 16 amino acids. The CDR3 sequence is CAIGTTGTSPTDTQYF. The DNA for the CDR3 is TGTGCCATCGGTACTACCGGGACTAGTCCCACAGATACGCAGTATTTT.

The chain is built from TRBV20-1 and TRBJ2-7, with 7 positions matching TRBD2. Germline V gene data show CDR1 as DFQATT and CDR2 as SNEGSKA (reference sequence). Losses at the gene ends were 3 bases for V and 6 bases for J; bases not matched to a gene: 5. The CDR3 is 12 amino acids. The CDR3 DNA reads as TGCAGTGCTAGTAAGCGGGGCCTCGAGCAGTACTTC. It specifies CSASKRGLEQYF.

This chain joins TRBV4-1 and TRBJ2-5; maybe TRBD1 (7 bases). With 3 bases removed from V and 5 bases from J, the gap between germline ends came to 16 bases. CDR1 MGHRA and CDR2 YSYEKL come from the germline V gene. The CDR3 totals 15 residues. This chain's CDR3 is CASSHPGGGGETQYF. The CDR3 DNA sequence: TGCGCCAGCAGCCACCCAGGAGGGGGCGGGGAGACCCAGTACTTC.

The chain uses TRBV29-1 and TRBJ2-5, with a weak D call TRBD2 (5 bases). The CDR3 is 14 residues long. Looked up from germline, CDR1 is SQVTM and CDR2 is ANQGSEA. The V end was cut by 8 bases, the J end by 5 bases, with 21 bases between. This CDR3 reads CSSWTPLGGETQYF. The CDR3 DNA follows: TGCAGCTCCTGGACTCCCTTGGGCGGGGAGACCCAGTACTTC.

The V and J genes are TRBV4-2 and TRBJ2-3; 10 bases line up with TRBD2. V lost 0 bases, J lost 4 bases, and 10 bases stayed unmatched. This CDR3 has 18 amino acids. Germline V gene sequence: CDR1 LGHNA, CDR2 YNFKEQ. CDR3 nucleotide sequence: TGTGCCAGCAGCCAAGATCCCCCTAGCGGGGGTTGGTCAGATACGCAGTATTTT. Its translation is CASSQDPPSGGWSDTQYF.

J is TRBJ2-7 and V is TRBV6-2 or TRBV6-3; 7 nucleotides align to TRBD1. Germline V CDR1 and CDR2: MNHEY, SVGEGT. The CDR3 length is 14 residues. With V trimmed by 2 bases and J by 0 bases, 1 base remained unmatched. The CDR3 bases are TGTGCCAGCAGTTACAGGACAGGCTCCTACGAGCAGTACTTC. Amino acid sequence: CASSYRTGSYEQYF.

The V call is TRBV6-1, the J call TRBJ2-7, with 9 bases fitting TRBD1. With 0 bases clipped from V and 5 bases from J, the junction kept 2 bases outside the gene matches. From germline, CDR1 is MNHNS and CDR2 SASEGT. The CDR3 has 14 amino acids. The CDR3 DNA reads TGTGCCAGCAGTGAAGCTGGACAGGGGAACGAGCAGTACTTC. Its translation is CASSEAGQGNEQYF.

The genes are TRBV4-2 and TRBJ1-6; 7 positions agree with TRBD1. The J segment lost 7 bases and the V segment lost 4 bases, leaving 4 bases of the junction unmatched. The germline CDR1 and CDR2 sequences are LGHNA and YNFKEQ. The CDR3 contains 14 residues. The CDR3 region is CASSLGTDNSPLHF. For the CDR3, the DNA is TGTGCCAGCAGCCTCGGGACAGACAATTCACCCCTCCACTTT.

This chain connects TRBV25-1 to TRBJ2-5, with 7 nucleotides matching TRBD2. Looked up from germline, CDR1 is MGHDK and CDR2 is SYGVNS. With 3 bases clipped from V and 4 bases from J, the junction kept 11 bases outside the gene matches. The CDR3 runs 16 residues. CDR3 DNA sequence: TGTGCCAGCAGTGATCCCCGTAGACTAGCATTAGAGACCCAGTACTTC. This translates into CASSDPRRLALETQYF.

This chain links TRBV3-1 (or the pseudogene TRBV3-2) with TRBJ2-1; maybe TRBD2 (6 bases). This CDR3 is 12 amino acids long. With 3 bases removed from V and 12 bases from J, the gap between germline ends came to 12 bases. Germline V gives CDR1 LGHDT, CDR2 YNNKEL (reference sequence). The CDR3 spells CASSQGQGGQFF. CDR3 nucleotide sequence: TGTGCCAGCAGCCAGGGGCAGGGAGGGCAGTTCTTC.

The CDR3 coding sequence is TGCGCCAGCTATAAGGGACAGCCCTCCTACAATGAGCAGTTCTTC. It specifies CASYKGQPSYNEQFF. J is TRBJ2-1 and V is TRBV5-1; 7 bases are shared with TRBD1. Trimming took 7 bases from V and 0 from J; bases not matched to a gene: 7. Looked up from germline, CDR1 is SGHRS and CDR2 is YFSETQ. The CDR3 covers 15 residues.

V usage is TRBV18 and J usage is TRBJ1-5, with D possibly TRBD1 on 6 matching bases. V gave up 0 bases and J gave up 7 bases, with 13 bases separating them. This CDR3 contains 15 residues. The germline CDR1 and CDR2 sequences are KGHSH and LQKENI. This CDR3 is CASSPPGQGRQPQHF. The CDR3 DNA is TGTGCCAGCTCACCACCGGGGCAGGGGCGACAGCCCCAGCATTTT.

The CDR3 DNA reads TGTGCCAGCAGCCCACTTTCCTATGGCTACACCTTC. Translated: CASSPLSYGYTF. The chain joins TRBV7-2 to TRBJ1-2, with no clear D. From germline, CDR1 is SGHTA and CDR2 FQGNSA. Trimming left V 5 bases short and J 4 bases short, with 8 bases between. There are 12 residues in the CDR3.